Following are 5 T cell receptor beta chains from one sample sequenced in a study of T cells in Graves' hyperthyroidism and ophthalmopathy. Template material for amplifying TCR beta CDR3 regions consisted of RNA transcripts. RT-PCR in the first round (using the HTBI primer set) targeted the TCR CDR3. TCRdb reanalysed the multiplex PCR reads using MiXCR and keeps one entry per CDR3 protein. Here the sample spans more than 300,000 distinct CDR3 sequences, 13% being singletons. Sequenced input: blood. The source of these receptors is a woman aged 18-35 years with Graves' hyperthyroidism.

This clonotype came up many times. This sequence joins TRBV19 and TRBJ1-5; 8 bases map to TRBD1. The CDR3 has 15 amino acids. V was pared by 6 bases and J by 2 bases, with 6 bases of the junction left unmatched. Germline values: CDR1 LNHDA, CDR2 SQIVND (reference sequence). For the CDR3, the DNA is TGTGCCAGTAGCGCTATGACAGGGGGCAATCAGCCCCAGCATTTT. Residues: CASSAMTGGNQPQHF. The entire variable domain, with the rest obtained from reference TRBV19 and TRBJ1-5, is as follows: DGGITQSPKYLFRKEGQNVTLSCEQNLNHDAMYWYRQDPGQGLRLIYYSQIVNDFQKGDIAEGYSVSREKKESFPLTVTSAQKNPTAFYLCASSAMTGGNQPQHFGDGTRLSIL.

This chain joins TRBV2 and TRBJ2-1, with TRBD1 identical over 7 bases. This CDR3 has 13 residues. The V gene end was trimmed by 8 bases and the J gene end by 7 bases; junction bases not matched to a gene: 8. Germline values: CDR1 SNHLY, CDR2 FYNNEI. In nucleotides, the CDR3 is TGTGCCAGCGATAGTACAGGGGTAAATGAGCAGTTCTTC. Encoded protein: CASDSTGVNEQFF.

This clonotype has just a few counts. V and J are TRBV7-3 and TRBJ2-5; D unclear. This CDR3 has 16 residues. Germline loops: CDR1 SGHTA, CDR2 FQGTGA. Trimming took off 5 bases at V and 0 bases at J, with 16 bases between the two ends. CDR3 sequence: CASSPLSEKHQETQYF. CDR3 nucleotide sequence: TGTGCCAGCAGCCCTTTATCGGAGAAGCACCAAGAGACCCAGTACTTC.

This clonotype appeared many times. The chain is built from TRBV18 and TRBJ1-5; tentatively, D is TRBD1 (6 bases). V was shortened by 4 bases and J by 1 base, with 14 bases between the two germline ends. From germline, CDR1 is KGHSH and CDR2 LQKENI. The CDR3 extends over 16 amino acids. CDR3: CASSRTPGESNQPQHF. CDR3 in DNA: TGTGCCAGCTCACGGACCCCAGGGGAAAGCAATCAGCCCCAGCATTTT.

This clonotype appeared a few times. A single base separates this from a much larger clone, so it may be a read error. The gene calls are TRBV3-1 and TRBJ2-3, with unresolved D. CDR1 is LGHDT, CDR2 YNNKEL, per germline (reference sequence). The CDR3 contains 15 residues. CDR3 nucleotide sequence: TGTGCCAGCAGCCCCCGAAGGAATAGCATTGATACGCAGTGTTTT. Translated: CASSPRRNSIDTQCF.